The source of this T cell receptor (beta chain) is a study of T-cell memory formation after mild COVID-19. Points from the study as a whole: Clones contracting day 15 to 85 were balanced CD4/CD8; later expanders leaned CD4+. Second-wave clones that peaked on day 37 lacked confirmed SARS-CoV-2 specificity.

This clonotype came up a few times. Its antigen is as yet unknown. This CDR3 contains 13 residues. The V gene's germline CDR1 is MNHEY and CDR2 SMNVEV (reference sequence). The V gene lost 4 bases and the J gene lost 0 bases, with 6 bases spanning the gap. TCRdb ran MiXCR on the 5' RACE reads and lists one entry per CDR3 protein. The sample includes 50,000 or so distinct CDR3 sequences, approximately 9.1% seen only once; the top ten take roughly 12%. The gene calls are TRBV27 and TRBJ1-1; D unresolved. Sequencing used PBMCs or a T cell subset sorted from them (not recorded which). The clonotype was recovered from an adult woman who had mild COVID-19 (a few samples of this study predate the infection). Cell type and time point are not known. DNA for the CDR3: TGTGCCAGCAGTTCTCAGGTGAACACTGAAGCTTTCTTT. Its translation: CASSSQVNTEAFF.